What follows are 13 T cell receptor beta chains derived from one specimen sequenced in a study of shared clonotypes between healthy human individuals. Profiled with immunoSEQ multiplex PCR; TCRdb holds only in-frame clones, not every one. The data show a few hundred thousand clones, approximately 96% seen once. Sequenced material: memory CD8+ T cells sorted from blood. This sample's subset: CD45RO+ cells pooled with CCR7-negative TemRA cells. The receptor set was obtained from a man aged 25-45 years in good health.

This chain joins TRBV7-2 and TRBJ2-7; no clear D gene. Germline lookup yields CDR1 SGHTA and CDR2 FQGNSA. V shed 0 bases and J shed 5 bases, with 5 bases lying between them. The CDR3 covers 12 residues. In nucleotides, the CDR3 is TGTGCCAGCAGCTTAGCCAGAAACGAGCAGTACTTC. Translating gives CASSLARNEQYF.

The rearrangement links TRBV5-1 to TRBJ1-1, with unresolved D. V shed 1 base and J shed 0 bases, with 13 bases lying between them. The CDR3 sequence is 16 residues long. Per the germline V gene, CDR1 is SGHRS and CDR2 is YFSETQ. The CDR3 loop reads CASSLIGAPMNTEAFF. CDR3 nucleotides: TGCGCCAGCAGCTTGATTGGCGCGCCCATGAACACTGAAGCTTTCTTT.

The chain links TRBV30 to TRBJ2-1; no clear D. This CDR3 has 12 residues. CDR1 is GTSNPN, CDR2 SVGIG, per germline (reference sequence). The V and J ends lost 2 bases and 10 bases respectively, with 12 bases between them. In DNA, the CDR3 is TGTGCCTGGAGTAGATCAACCCTCGAGCAGTTCTTC. It yields the protein CAWSRSTLEQFF.

The chain joins TRBV28 to TRBJ2-5; 8 bases fit TRBD1. The CDR3 is 15 amino acids. Losses at the gene ends were 3 bases for V and 5 bases for J; bases not matched to a gene: 8. Germline CDR1 and CDR2: MDHEN and SYDVKM. Here the CDR3 DNA reads TGTGCCAGCAGTTTCTGGGGACAGGTTCGGGAGACCCAGTACTTC. Residues: CASSFWGQVRETQYF.

The chain links TRBV5-6 to TRBJ2-3; 13 nucleotides line up with TRBD2. This CDR3 is 16 amino acids long. Germline V lookup: CDR1 SGHDT, CDR2 YYEEEE. With V trimmed by 4 bases and J by 5 bases, 7 bases remained unmatched. CDR3 in amino acids: CASSTTSGRKEDTQYF. CDR3 bases: TGTGCCAGCAGCACGACTAGCGGGAGGAAGGAAGATACGCAGTATTTT.

The rearrangement uses TRBV29-1 and TRBJ2-3; D is unresolved. This CDR3 has 15 amino acids. The V gene's germline CDR1 is SQVTM and CDR2 ANQGSEA. Trimming pared 0 bases from V and 0 bases from J, leaving 10 bases between. The CDR3 loop is CSVEDYDKSTDTQYF. CDR3 nucleotides: TGCAGCGTTGAAGATTACGACAAAAGCACAGATACGCAGTATTTT.

The gene calls are TRBV10-3 and TRBJ1-1; possible D gene TRBD1, 6 bases. The ends were cut back, 4 bases at V and 1 base at J, with 10 bases in the middle. Germline values: CDR1 ENHRY, CDR2 SYGVKD. The CDR3 is 14 amino acids. CDR3 DNA sequence: TGTGCCATCAGTGTTGGGGGCTCGAACACTGAAGCTTTCTTT. This encodes CAISVGGSNTEAFF.

This sequence joins TRBV14 and TRBJ2-3; no clear D gene. With 4 bases removed from V and 4 bases from J, the gap between germline ends came to 9 bases. Germline V gives CDR1 SGHDN, CDR2 FVKESK. The CDR3 is made up of 13 amino acids. The DNA for the CDR3 is TGTGCCAGCAGCCCATATCCATCAGATACGCAGTATTTT. It translates to CASSPYPSDTQYF.

The DNA of the CDR3 is TGTGCCAGCAGCAACAACCGTGGGTCTAACTATGGCTACACCTTC. This codes for CASSNNRGSNYGYTF. The chain links TRBV9 to TRBJ1-2; no clear D. The CDR3 covers 15 residues. V lost 4 bases and J lost 0, with 13 bases in between. Germline V gene lookup returns CDR1 SGDLS and CDR2 YYNGEE.

The chain joins TRBV29-1 to TRBJ2-2; D not resolved. Germline CDR1 SQVTM, CDR2 ANQGSEA. Trimming cost V 3 bases and J 5 bases, with 13 bases left between them. The CDR3 covers 14 residues. CDR3 in amino acids: CSVESRSRTGELFF. DNA of the CDR3: TGCAGCGTTGAGTCCAGGAGTAGGACCGGGGAGCTGTTTTTT.

As to this clone: Other DNA sequences in this specimen translate into the identical CDR3. This chain uses TRBV7-2 with TRBJ2-2; the D is unclear. The V gene lost 2 bases and the J gene lost 2 bases, with 3 bases spanning the gap. CDR1 is SGHTA, CDR2 FQGNSA, per germline. The CDR3 sequence is 13 residues long. The chain's CDR3 is CASSLSNTGELFF. The CDR3 DNA follows: TGTGCCAGCAGCTTAAGCAACACCGGGGAGCTGTTTTTT.

The chain joins TRBV18 to TRBJ2-7; D ambiguous. Per germline, CDR1 KGHSH and CDR2 LQKENI. The CDR3 extends over 13 amino acids. V was clipped by 1 base and J by 8 bases, with 12 bases between them. The CDR3 spells CASSPRSDDQQYF. CDR3 DNA: TGTGCCAGCTCACCACGATCGGATGACCAGCAGTACTTC.

CDR3 nucleotides: TGCGCCAGCAGCTTGGTCCCCCCGGGACAGGGGAGCGGATATGGCTACACCTTC. Translated, it gives CASSLVPPGQGSGYGYTF. The rearrangement joins TRBV5-1 to TRBJ1-2, with 10 bases lining up with TRBD1. The V gene's germline CDR1 is SGHRS and CDR2 YFSETQ. Germline trimming cut 0 bases from V and 5 bases from J; bases unmatched to any gene: 13. The CDR3 covers 18 residues.